This TCR beta chain was recorded in a study of T cell repertoires in cytomegalovirus infection. Study-wide background: Public TCR beta signatures indicated both CMV infection and matching HLA type.

One entry per CDR3 protein results from TCRdb running MiXCR on the reads. The table includes roughly 860,000 distinct CDR3 sequences, 30% to 35% detected once. The CDR3 spans 16 residues. Study results and limitations: Carriers of CMV and the relevant HLA type were discriminated by public TCR beta frequency.

A word on this clonotype: The antigen remains unidentified. This may arise from a read error, as a much more abundant clone is one base away.

The rearrangement joins TRBV12-3 or TRBV12-4 to TRBJ2-3, with 9 positions matching TRBD2. The TCR originated in a human donor in good health (CMV status not recorded). Some clones in this sample may be carry-over from other donors' samples. This specimen consisted of cultured CD8+ T cells from PBMCs, obtained from culture after CMV antigen stimulation. CDR3 protein: CAGSKNLAGGTDTQYF. In nucleotides, the CDR3 is TGTGCCGGCAGTAAGAATTTAGCGGGGGGCACAGATACGCAGTATTTT.